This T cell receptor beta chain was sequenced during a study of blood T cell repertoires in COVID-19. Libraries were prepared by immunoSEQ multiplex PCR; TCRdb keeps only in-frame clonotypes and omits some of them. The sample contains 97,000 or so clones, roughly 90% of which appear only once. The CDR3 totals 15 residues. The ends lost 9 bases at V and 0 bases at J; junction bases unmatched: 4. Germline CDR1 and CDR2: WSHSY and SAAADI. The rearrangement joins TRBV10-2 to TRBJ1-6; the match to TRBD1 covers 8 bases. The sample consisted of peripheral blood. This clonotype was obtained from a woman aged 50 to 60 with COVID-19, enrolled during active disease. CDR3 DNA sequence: TGCGCCAGTCACACAGGGGGCTCCTATAATTCACCCCTCCACTTT. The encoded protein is CASHTGGSYNSPLHF.